Listed below are T cell receptor beta chains from one sample, sequenced in a study of PD-1 blockade in mismatch repair-deficient tumors. Sequencing was performed with immunoSEQ multiplex PCR; in TCRdb, only in-frame clones are kept and a portion is missing. The table records roughly 120,000 clones, roughly 86% of them present only once. The sequencing used peripheral blood, collected just over 70 weeks after starting pembrolizumab. The receptors originated from an adult with mismatch repair-deficient cancer. The CDR3 runs from the conserved cysteine through the conserved F or W. D genes are given only for firm matches. Clone size is shown for a subset of rows, as once, few, many or a class of expanded clone.

clone_size,j_call,v_call,d_call,cdr3_nt,cdr3_aa
-,TRBJ1-2,TRBV28,-,TGTGCCAGCAGCCGCGGGGCAGGCCCGGGAGGCTACACCTTC,CASSRGAGPGGYTF
-,TRBJ2-7,TRBV6-5,-,TGTGTAAGCGGAAGTGGGTACGAGCAGTACTTC,CVSGSGYEQYF
-,TRBJ2-1,TRBV5-5,-,TGTGCCAGCAGCTTAATGGGGTATGAGCAGTTCTTC,CASSLMGYEQFF
-,TRBJ2-5,TRBV10-3,TRBD2,TGTGCCATCAGCTCGACTAGCGGCCCCGGGGAGACCCAGTACTTC,CAISSTSGPGETQYF
-,TRBJ2-1,TRBV30,TRBD2,TGTGCCTGGAGTCAAGCCTCGGGGGGAGGGCCTAGGATTGAGCAGTTCTTC,CAWSQASGGGPRIEQFF
-,TRBJ2-7,TRBV6-1,-,TGTGCCCTGGGGACCTACGAGCAGTACTTC,CALGTYEQYF
-,TRBJ2-1,TRBV6-1,-,TGTGCCAGCAGTCCCCTCATCAACACTCTTAATGAGCAGTTCTTC,CASSPLINTLNEQFF
-,TRBJ2-6,TRBV2,TRBD2,TGTGCCAGCTTGGGCGCGGGAGGCATCTCTGGGGCCAACGTCCTGACTTTC,CASLGAGGISGANVLTF
-,TRBJ2-5,TRBV9,-,TGTGCCAGCAGCGTATCACAGAGCCGGGAGACCCAGTACTTC,CASSVSQSRETQYF
-,TRBJ1-5,TRBV28,TRBD1,TGTGCCAGCAGTTTTGGTACAGGGGGCGGTCAGCCCCAGCATTTT,CASSFGTGGGQPQHF
few,TRBJ2-7,TRBV2,-,TGTGCCAGCGAGACGCCTCTTCCCCCCTACGAGCAGTACTTC,CASETPLPPYEQYF
-,TRBJ2-5,TRBV30,-,TGTGCCTGGAGTGTAATATCCCTTCGCCAGTACTTC,CAWSVISLRQYF
-,TRBJ2-1,TRBV4-3,-,TGCGCCAGCAGCCAAATCGGTACCATTGACAATGAGCAGTTCTTC,CASSQIGTIDNEQFF